This TCR beta chain was profiled in a study of preoperative IRX-2 immunotherapy in early breast cancer. The treatment denotes: preoperative locoregional IRX-2 cytokine immunotherapy. Samples came from a phase Ib trial of preoperative locoregional IRX-2 cytokine immunotherapy. In germline, CDR1 is LGHNA, CDR2 YSLEER. Trimming at V came to 4 bases and at J to 0 bases, leaving 4 bases not matched to a gene. The CDR3 is made up of 15 amino acids. TCRdb's copy holds only in-frame clones and misses some; the assay was immunoSEQ multiplex PCR. In the table there are under 45,000 clones, 85% to 95% of which are singletons.

The sample was tumor tissue, taken after IRX-2 immunotherapy. This clonotype originated in a human donor with breast cancer. The J gene is TRBJ2-7, the V gene TRBV4-3; 9 bases line up with TRBD1. The CDR3: CASSPGTGISYEQYF. Written as DNA, the CDR3 is TGCGCCAGCAGCCCAGGGACAGGGATCTCCTACGAGCAGTACTTC.